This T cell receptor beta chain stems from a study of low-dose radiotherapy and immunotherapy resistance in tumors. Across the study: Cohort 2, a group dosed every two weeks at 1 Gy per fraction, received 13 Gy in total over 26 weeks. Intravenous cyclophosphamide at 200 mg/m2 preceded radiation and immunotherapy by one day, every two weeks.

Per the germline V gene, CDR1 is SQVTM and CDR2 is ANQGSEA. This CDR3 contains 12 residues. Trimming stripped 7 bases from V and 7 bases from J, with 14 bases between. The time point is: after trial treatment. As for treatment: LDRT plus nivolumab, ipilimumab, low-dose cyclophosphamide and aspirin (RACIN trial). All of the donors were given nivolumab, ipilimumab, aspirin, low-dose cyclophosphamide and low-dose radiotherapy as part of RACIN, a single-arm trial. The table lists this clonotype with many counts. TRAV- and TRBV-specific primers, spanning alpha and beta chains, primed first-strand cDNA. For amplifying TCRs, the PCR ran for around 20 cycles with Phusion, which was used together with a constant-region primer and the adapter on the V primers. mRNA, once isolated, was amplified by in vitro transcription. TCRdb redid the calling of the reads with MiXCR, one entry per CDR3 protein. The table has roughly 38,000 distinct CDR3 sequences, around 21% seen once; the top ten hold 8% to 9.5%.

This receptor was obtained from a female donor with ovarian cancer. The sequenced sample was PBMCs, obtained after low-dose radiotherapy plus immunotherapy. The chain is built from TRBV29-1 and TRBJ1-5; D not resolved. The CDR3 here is CSELWFSQPQHF. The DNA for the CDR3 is TGCAGCGAGTTGTGGTTTTCGCAGCCCCAGCATTTT.